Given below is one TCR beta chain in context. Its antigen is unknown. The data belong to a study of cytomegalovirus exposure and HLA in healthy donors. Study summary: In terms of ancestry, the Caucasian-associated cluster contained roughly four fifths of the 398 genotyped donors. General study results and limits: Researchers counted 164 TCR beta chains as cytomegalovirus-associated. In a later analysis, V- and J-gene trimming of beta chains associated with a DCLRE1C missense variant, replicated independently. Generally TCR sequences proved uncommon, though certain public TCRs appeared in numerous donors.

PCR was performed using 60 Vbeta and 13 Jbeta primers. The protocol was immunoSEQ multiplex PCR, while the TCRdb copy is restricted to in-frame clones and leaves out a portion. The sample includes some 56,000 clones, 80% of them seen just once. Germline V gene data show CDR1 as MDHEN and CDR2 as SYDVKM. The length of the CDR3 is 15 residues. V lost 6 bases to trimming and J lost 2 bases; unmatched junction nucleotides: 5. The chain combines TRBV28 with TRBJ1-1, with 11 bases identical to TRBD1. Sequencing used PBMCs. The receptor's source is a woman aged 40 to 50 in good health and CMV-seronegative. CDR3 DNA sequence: TGTGCCAGCAGGGGGACAGGGGGTAAAAACACTGAAGCTTTCTTT. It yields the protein CASRGTGGKNTEAFF.